Each of the 22 T cell receptor beta chains below was sequenced from the same sample in a study of cytomegalovirus exposure and HLA in healthy donors. It was with 60 Vbeta and 13 Jbeta primers that the PCR ran. The data were produced by immunoSEQ multiplex PCR, yet TCRdb's version contains in-frame clones alone and is incomplete. The sample has 100,000 to 150,000 clones, 70% to 85% seen once. Specimen: PBMCs. The receptor source for this set is a male donor in good health and CMV-seropositive.

The chain has TRBV5-4 and TRBJ2-5, with D unclear. Deletions cut 1 base from V and 2 bases from J, with 6 bases between. The CDR3 runs 13 residues. Germline V gene data show CDR1 as SGHNT and CDR2 as YYREEE (reference sequence). The CDR3, as DNA: TGTGCCAGCAGCTTGAAACAACAAGAGACCCAGTACTTC. Its translation: CASSLKQQETQYF.

V is TRBV6-6 and J is TRBJ2-7; the match to TRBD1 covers 9 bases. With 2 bases clipped from V and 4 bases from J, the junction kept 9 bases outside the gene matches. Germline V lookup: CDR1 MNHNY, CDR2 SVGAGI (reference sequence). The CDR3 runs 16 residues. The chain's CDR3 is CASSYGRDREGYEQYF. The CDR3 DNA reads as TGTGCCAGCAGTTACGGCCGGGACAGGGAAGGTTACGAGCAGTACTTC.

The chain links TRBV5-6 to TRBJ2-5; 7 bases fit TRBD2. This CDR3 has 15 amino acids. Germline trimming cut 2 bases from V and 5 bases from J; bases unmatched to any gene: 9. CDR1 is SGHDT and CDR2 is YYEEEE in the germline V gene. CDR3 DNA sequence: TGTGCCAGCAGCTTCAGACGCCTCGGGGGGGAGACCCAGTACTTC. Its protein product is CASSFRRLGGETQYF.

This chain uses TRBV28 with TRBJ1-6; no reliable D call. The CDR3 length is 16 residues. Deletions cut 7 bases from V and 1 base from J, with 14 bases between. CDR1 and CDR2 from the germline V gene are MDHEN and SYDVKM. CDR3 protein: CASTSPGVSYNSPLHF. The CDR3 region has the DNA TGTGCCAGCACCTCGCCTGGAGTATCCTATAATTCACCCCTCCACTTT.

The chain has TRBV20-1 and TRBJ1-2, with 7 nucleotides matching TRBD1. CDR1 is DFQATT, CDR2 SNEGSKA, per germline (reference sequence). The CDR3 extends over 11 amino acids. V was clipped by 3 bases and J by 9 bases; unmatched bases: 4. Here the CDR3 reads CSASDRASYTF. For the CDR3, the DNA is TGCAGTGCTAGCGACAGGGCGAGCTACACCTTC.

This chain links TRBV19 with TRBJ2-3; D is perhaps TRBD2 (6 bases). The germline V gene encodes CDR1 LNHDA and CDR2 SQIVND (reference sequence). There are 13 residues in the CDR3. Between the trimmed V and J ends, which lost 5 bases and 6 bases, there was a span of 12 bases. The CDR3 DNA is TGTGCCAGTAGTGGAGGAGGGCTGGATACGCAGTATTTT. Translating it yields CASSGGGLDTQYF.

The chain uses TRBV2 and TRBJ1-5; no reliable D call. From germline, CDR1 is SNHLY and CDR2 FYNNEI. V gave up 4 bases and J gave up 9 bases, with 7 bases separating them. CDR3 length: 11 residues. The CDR3 coding sequence is TGTGCCAGCAGTGGGGAGGCGCCCCAGCATTTT. Its protein product is CASSGEAPQHF.

This clone was counted a few times. The CDR3 DNA follows: TGTGCCAGCAGTTTGGGAGGGAGGGATGGTGAAGCTTTCTTT. Translating gives CASSLGGRDGEAFF. The chain links TRBV28 to TRBJ1-1; D not resolved. With 3 bases removed from V and 7 bases from J, the gap between germline ends came to 15 bases. The germline V gene encodes CDR1 MDHEN and CDR2 SYDVKM. This CDR3 has 14 amino acids.

V usage is TRBV27 and J usage is TRBJ2-4; no firm D call. CDR3 length: 15 residues. The V and J ends lost 8 bases and 1 base respectively, with 15 bases between them. Germline-derived CDR1 and CDR2 are MNHEY and SMNVEV (reference sequence). CDR3 in DNA: TGTGCCAGCGGGCCGCTGGCTTGGGCCAAAAACATTCAGTACTTC. Translating gives CASGPLAWAKNIQYF.

The genes are TRBV29-1 and TRBJ2-7; TRBD1 might be the D (6 bases). The ends were cut back, 6 bases at V and 6 bases at J, with 15 bases in the middle. The CDR3 is 12 residues long. CDR1 is SQVTM and CDR2 is ANQGSEA in the germline V gene. CDR3 coding DNA: TGCAGCGTCGCACAGGGATTCCCCGAGCAGTACTTC. Translation: CSVAQGFPEQYF.

This clone was counted only a few times. V and J are TRBV7-7 and TRBJ2-2, with D uncertain. CDR3 length equals 15 residues. The germline CDR1 and CDR2 sequences are SSHAT and FNYEAQ (reference sequence). Trimming removed 5 bases at V and 4 bases at J, with 14 bases between. CDR3 amino acids: CASSPLASFTGELFF. The CDR3, as DNA: TGTGCCAGCAGCCCTCTGGCATCCTTCACCGGGGAGCTGTTTTTT.

The chain uses TRBV5-1 and TRBJ2-3; the D is unclear. CDR3 length equals 19 residues. Trimming left V 2 bases short and J 2 bases short, with 24 bases between. Germline assignment: CDR1 SGHRS and CDR2 YFSETQ. The CDR3 DNA reads TGCGCCAGCAGCTTTCTAGGAGCATGGAGCACCCTACTCACAGATACGCAGTATTTT. As protein: CASSFLGAWSTLLTDTQYF.

The V and J genes are TRBV2 and TRBJ1-4, with D unresolved. The CDR3 covers 15 residues. CDR1 is SNHLY, CDR2 FYNNEI, per germline. V lost 7 bases and J 5 bases, leaving 17 bases between the germline ends. The CDR3 region is CASTPGLSRNEKLFF. CDR3 DNA: TGTGCCAGCACCCCGGGTTTGTCCCGGAATGAAAAACTGTTTTTT. The full variable domain, its missing parts supplied by reference TRBV2 and TRBJ1-4, is EPEVTQTPSHQVTQMGQEVILRCVPISNHLYFYWYRQILGQKVEFLVSFYNNEISEKSEIFDDQFSVERPDGSNFTLKIRSTKLEDSAMYFCASTPGLSRNEKLFFGSGTQLSVL.

The gene calls are TRBV11-1 and TRBJ1-2; D uncertain. Trimming pared 5 bases from V and 0 bases from J, leaving 10 bases between. The CDR3 is 14 residues long. Per germline, CDR1 SGHAT and CDR2 FQDESV (reference sequence). The CDR3 nucleotides are TGTGCCAGCAGCCCCAGGCCGACTAACTATGGCTACACCTTC. Amino acids: CASSPRPTNYGYTF.

This chain links TRBV7-2 with TRBJ1-5; a possible D gene is TRBD1 (5 bases). Germline CDR1 reads SGHTA; CDR2 reads FQGNSA. CDR3 length: 15 residues. V was clipped by 5 bases and J by 2 bases, with 13 bases between them. DNA of the CDR3: TGTGCCAGCAGCAGACACAGGCAGGGCAATCAGCCCCAGCATTTT. Residues: CASSRHRQGNQPQHF.

The gene calls are TRBV5-1 and TRBJ1-1; a possible D gene is TRBD1 (5 bases). The CDR3 contains 15 residues. Per germline, CDR1 SGHRS and CDR2 YFSETQ. Trimming cost V 2 bases and J 5 bases, with 16 bases left between them. CDR3 DNA sequence: TGCGCCAGCAGCTTCCCCCTGACGGGGGGAACTGAAGCTTTCTTT. It is translated as CASSFPLTGGTEAFF.

The chain has TRBV5-1 and TRBJ2-7, with 13 bases matching TRBD2. The CDR3 totals 15 residues. Per germline, CDR1 SGHRS and CDR2 YFSETQ. J gave up 6 bases and V 2 bases, and 5 bases lay outside the gene matches. The DNA of the CDR3 is TGCGCCAGCAGCTTACTAGCGGGAGGGAGAGGCGAGCAGTACTTC. It translates to CASSLLAGGRGEQYF.

The chain joins TRBV5-4 to TRBJ2-5, with 7 bases fitting TRBD2. V shed 1 base, J shed 4 bases, and the junction held 7 bases outside the gene matches. The CDR3 length is 15 residues. CDR1 is SGHNT and CDR2 is YYREEE in the germline V gene (reference sequence). The CDR3 DNA is TGTGCCAGCAGCTTGACCCAGCGGGGCGGAGAGACCCAGTACTTC. Its translation is CASSLTQRGGETQYF. The full variable domain, with the rest looked up from reference TRBV5-4 and TRBJ2-5, is ETGVTQSPTHLIKTRGQQVTLRCSSQSGHNTVSWYQQALGQGPQFIFQYYREEENGRGNFPPRFSGLQFPNYSSELNVNALELDDSALYLCASSLTQRGGETQYFGPGTRLLVL.

CDR3 sequence: CASSLHRVAGELFF. The DNA of the CDR3 is TGTGCCAGCAGTTTACACAGGGTGGCCGGGGAGCTGTTTTTT. The V and J genes are TRBV27 and TRBJ2-2, with a weak D call TRBD1 (6 bases). In germline, CDR1 is MNHEY, CDR2 SMNVEV (reference sequence). CDR3 length equals 14 residues. V was cut by 2 bases and J by 6 bases, with 10 bases left in between.

The genes are TRBV7-2 and TRBJ2-5; TRBD1 is a possible D gene (5 bases). V lost 2 bases and J 4 bases, leaving 14 bases between the germline ends. CDR1 and CDR2 (germline): SGHTA, FQGNSA. CDR3 length equals 15 residues. The chain's CDR3 is CASSLIRGSGETQYF. DNA for the CDR3: TGTGCCAGCAGCTTAATTAGGGGCTCGGGAGAGACCCAGTACTTC.

This clone turned up a few times. This rearrangement joins TRBV4-2 to TRBJ2-7; 7 nucleotides match TRBD2. The J segment lost 7 bases and the V segment lost 6 bases, leaving 12 bases of the junction unmatched. Germline V gene data show CDR1 as LGHNA and CDR2 as YNFKEQ. The CDR3 sequence is 14 residues long. CDR3 nucleotide sequence: TGTGCCAGCAGGCCCTGGGGGGAGGGAGTAGAGCAGTACTTC. This translates into CASRPWGEGVEQYF.

The rearrangement uses TRBV13 and TRBJ2-7, with D perhaps matching TRBD1 (5 bases). Between the trimmed V and J ends, which lost 4 bases and 0 bases, there was a span of 13 bases. Looked up from germline, CDR1 is PRHDT and CDR2 is FYEKMQ (reference sequence). This CDR3 is built from 15 residues. The CDR3 coding sequence is TGTGCCAGCAGCTCCCGACAGTCCTACTCCTACGAGCAGTACTTC. Translating it yields CASSSRQSYSYEQYF.